This paragraph covers one T cell receptor beta chain sequence. These data are taken from a study of blood T cell repertoires in COVID-19. In the study overall: Sites in the United States, Italy and Spain provided acute and convalescent COVID-19 samples. From T cells, B-cell-depleted T cells, or PBMCs came the material, which was cDNA or gDNA.

Authors' data handling: Amplification with reference gene primers provided the estimates of nucleated cell counts. Sequencing used immunoSEQ multiplex PCR; TCRdb keeps in-frame clones, though not all of them. D and trimming were read from the DNA, whereas the V and J calls and clone size are those reported in that table. Of fewer than 60,000 clones in the sample, around 92% are singletons; the top ten hold 7% to 9%. Trimming cost V 4 bases and J 3 bases, with 3 bases left between them. This CDR3 region has 11 residues. CDR1 is LGHDT and CDR2 is YNNKEL in the germline V gene (reference sequence). What was sequenced was peripheral blood. The V call is TRBV3-1 (or the pseudogene TRBV3-2), the J call TRBJ2-5, with D unresolved. The sequence was obtained from a man older than 75 with active or convalescent COVID-19. CDR3 loop: CASSLEETQYF. CDR3 sequence (DNA): TGTGCCAGCAGCCTAGAAGAGACCCAGTACTTC.